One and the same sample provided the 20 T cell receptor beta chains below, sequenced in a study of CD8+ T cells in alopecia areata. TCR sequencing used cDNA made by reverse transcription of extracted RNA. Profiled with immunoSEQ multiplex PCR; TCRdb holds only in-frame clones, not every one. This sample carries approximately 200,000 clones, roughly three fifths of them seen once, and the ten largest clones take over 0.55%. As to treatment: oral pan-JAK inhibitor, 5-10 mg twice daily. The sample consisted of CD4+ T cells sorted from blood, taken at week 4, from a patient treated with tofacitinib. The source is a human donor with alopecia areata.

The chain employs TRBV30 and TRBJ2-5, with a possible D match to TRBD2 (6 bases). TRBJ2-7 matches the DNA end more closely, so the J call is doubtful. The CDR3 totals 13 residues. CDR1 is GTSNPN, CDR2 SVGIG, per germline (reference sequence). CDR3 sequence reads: CAWSKREDTEQYF. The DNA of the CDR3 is TGTGCCTGGAGTAAAAGGGAGGATACCGAGCAGTACTTC.

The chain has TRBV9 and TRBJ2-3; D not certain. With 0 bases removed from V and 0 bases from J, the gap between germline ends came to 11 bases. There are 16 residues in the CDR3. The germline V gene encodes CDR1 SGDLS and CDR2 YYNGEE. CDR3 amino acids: CASSVVGLPSTDTQYF. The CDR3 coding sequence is TGTGCCAGCAGCGTAGTGGGTCTACCTAGCACAGATACGCAGTATTTT. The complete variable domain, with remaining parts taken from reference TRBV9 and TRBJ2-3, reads DSGVTQTPKHLITATGQRVTLRCSPRSGDLSVYWYQQSLDQGLQFLIQYYNGEERAKGNILERFSAQQFPDLHSELNLSSLELGDSALYFCASSVVGLPSTDTQYFGPGTRLTVL.

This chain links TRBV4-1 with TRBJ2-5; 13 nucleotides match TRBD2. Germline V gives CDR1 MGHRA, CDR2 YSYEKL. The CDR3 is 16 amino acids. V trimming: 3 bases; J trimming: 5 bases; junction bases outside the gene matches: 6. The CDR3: CASSHGTSGTLETQYF. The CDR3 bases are TGCGCCAGCAGCCACGGGACTAGCGGGACCTTGGAGACCCAGTACTTC.

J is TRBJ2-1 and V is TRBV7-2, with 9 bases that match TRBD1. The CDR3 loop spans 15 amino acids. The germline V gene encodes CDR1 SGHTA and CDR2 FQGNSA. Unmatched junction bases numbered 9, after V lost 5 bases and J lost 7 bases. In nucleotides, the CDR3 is TGTGCCAGCAGCCCCGACAGGGGGGGGTTGAATGAGCAGTTCTTC. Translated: CASSPDRGGLNEQFF. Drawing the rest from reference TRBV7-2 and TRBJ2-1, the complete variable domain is GAGVSQSPSNKVTEKGKDVELRCDPISGHTALYWYRQSLGQGLEFLIYFQGNSAPDKSGLPSDRFSAERTGGSVSTLTIQRTQQEDSAVYLCASSPDRGGLNEQFFGPGTRLTVL.

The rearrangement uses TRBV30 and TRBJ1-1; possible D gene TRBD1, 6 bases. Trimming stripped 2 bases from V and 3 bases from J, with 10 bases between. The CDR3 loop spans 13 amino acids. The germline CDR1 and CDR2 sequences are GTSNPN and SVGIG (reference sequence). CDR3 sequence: CAWSYRTDTEAFF. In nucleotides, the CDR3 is TGTGCCTGGAGTTACAGGACAGACACTGAAGCTTTCTTT.

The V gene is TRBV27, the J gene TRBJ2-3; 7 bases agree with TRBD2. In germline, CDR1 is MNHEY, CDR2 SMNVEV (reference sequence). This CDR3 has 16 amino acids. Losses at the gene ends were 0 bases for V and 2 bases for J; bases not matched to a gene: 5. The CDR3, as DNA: TGTGCCAGCAGTTTATCCCCAGCGGGATTCACAGATACGCAGTATTTT. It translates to CASSLSPAGFTDTQYF.

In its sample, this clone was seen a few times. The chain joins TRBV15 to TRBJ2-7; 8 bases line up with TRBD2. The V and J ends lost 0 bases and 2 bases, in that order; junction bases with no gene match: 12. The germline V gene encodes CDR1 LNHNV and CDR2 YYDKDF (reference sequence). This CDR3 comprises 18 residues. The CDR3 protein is CATSREGGRGALTYEQYF. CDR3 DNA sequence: TGTGCCACCAGCAGAGAGGGAGGGCGGGGGGCCCTTACCTACGAGCAGTACTTC.

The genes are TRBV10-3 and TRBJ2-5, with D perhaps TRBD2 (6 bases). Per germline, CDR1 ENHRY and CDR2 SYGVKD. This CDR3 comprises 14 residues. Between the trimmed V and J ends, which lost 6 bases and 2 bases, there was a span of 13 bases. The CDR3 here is CAISPLAGQETQYF. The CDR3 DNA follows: TGTGCCATCAGCCCCCTTGCGGGACAAGAGACCCAGTACTTC.

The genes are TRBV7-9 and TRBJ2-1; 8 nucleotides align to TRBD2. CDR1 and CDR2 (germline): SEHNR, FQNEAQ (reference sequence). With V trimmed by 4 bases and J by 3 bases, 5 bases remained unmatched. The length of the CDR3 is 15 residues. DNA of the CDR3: TGTGCCAGCAGCTGGTTAGCGGGACTCTACAATGAGCAGTTCTTC. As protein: CASSWLAGLYNEQFF.

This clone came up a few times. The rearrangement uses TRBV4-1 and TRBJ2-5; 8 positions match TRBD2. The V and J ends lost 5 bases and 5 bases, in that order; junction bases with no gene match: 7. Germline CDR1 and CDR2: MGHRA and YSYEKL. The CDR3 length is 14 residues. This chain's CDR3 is CASSYRGGAETQYF. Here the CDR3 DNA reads TGCGCCAGCAGCTACCGGGGGGGGGCCGAGACCCAGTACTTC.

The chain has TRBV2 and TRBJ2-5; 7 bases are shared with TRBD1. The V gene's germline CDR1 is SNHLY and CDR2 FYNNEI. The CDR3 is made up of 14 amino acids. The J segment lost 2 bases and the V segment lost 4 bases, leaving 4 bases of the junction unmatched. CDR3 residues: CASSGDRIQETQYF. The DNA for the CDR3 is TGTGCCAGCAGTGGGGACAGAATACAAGAGACCCAGTACTTC.

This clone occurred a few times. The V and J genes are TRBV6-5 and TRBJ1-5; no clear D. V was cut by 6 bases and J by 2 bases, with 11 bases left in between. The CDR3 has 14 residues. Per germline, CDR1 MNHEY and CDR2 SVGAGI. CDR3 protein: CASRQGNGNQPQHF. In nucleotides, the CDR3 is TGTGCCAGCAGGCAAGGAAATGGCAATCAGCCCCAGCATTTT.

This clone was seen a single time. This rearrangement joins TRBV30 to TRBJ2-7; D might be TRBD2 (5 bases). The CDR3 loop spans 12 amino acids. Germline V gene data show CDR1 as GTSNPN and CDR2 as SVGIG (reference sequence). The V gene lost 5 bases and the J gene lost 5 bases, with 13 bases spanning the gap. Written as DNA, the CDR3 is TGTGCCTGGGCCCCCCGGCGGGACGAGCAGTACTTC. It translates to CAWAPRRDEQYF.

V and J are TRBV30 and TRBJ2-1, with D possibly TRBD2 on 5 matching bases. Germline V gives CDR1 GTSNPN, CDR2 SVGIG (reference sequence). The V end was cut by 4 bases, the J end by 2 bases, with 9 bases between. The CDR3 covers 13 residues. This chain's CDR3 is CAWTGGPYNEQFF. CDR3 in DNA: TGTGCCTGGACGGGCGGGCCCTACAATGAGCAGTTCTTC.

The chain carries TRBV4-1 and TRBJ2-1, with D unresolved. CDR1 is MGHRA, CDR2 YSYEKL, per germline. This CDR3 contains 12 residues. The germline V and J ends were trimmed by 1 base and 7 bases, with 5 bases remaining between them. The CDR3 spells CASSQARNEQFF. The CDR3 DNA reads TGCGCCAGCAGCCAAGCTAGGAATGAGCAGTTCTTC.

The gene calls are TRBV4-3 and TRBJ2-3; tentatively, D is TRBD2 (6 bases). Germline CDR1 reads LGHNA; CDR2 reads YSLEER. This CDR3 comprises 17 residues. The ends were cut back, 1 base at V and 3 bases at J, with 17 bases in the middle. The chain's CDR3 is CASSQVPSGSRTDTQYF. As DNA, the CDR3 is TGCGCCAGCAGCCAAGTTCCCTCCGGGAGTAGGACAGATACGCAGTATTTT.

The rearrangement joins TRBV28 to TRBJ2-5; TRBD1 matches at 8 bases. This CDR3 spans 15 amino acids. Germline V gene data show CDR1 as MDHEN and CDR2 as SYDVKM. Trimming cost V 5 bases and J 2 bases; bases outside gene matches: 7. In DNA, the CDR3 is TGTGCCAGCAGTAACCGACAGGGGCGTCAAGAGACCCAGTACTTC. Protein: CASSNRQGRQETQYF. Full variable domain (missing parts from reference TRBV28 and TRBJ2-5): DVKVTQSSRYLVKRTGEKVFLECVQDMDHENMFWYRQDPGLGLRLIYFSYDVKMKEKGDIPEGYSVSREKKERFSLILESASTNQTSMYLCASSNRQGRQETQYFGPGTRLLVL.

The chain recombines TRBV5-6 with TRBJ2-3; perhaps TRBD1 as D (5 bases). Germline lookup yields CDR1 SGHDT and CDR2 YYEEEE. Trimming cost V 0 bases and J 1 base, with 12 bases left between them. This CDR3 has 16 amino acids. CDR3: CASSLVTPQGTDTQYF. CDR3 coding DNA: TGTGCCAGCAGCTTGGTCACTCCACAGGGCACAGATACGCAGTATTTT.

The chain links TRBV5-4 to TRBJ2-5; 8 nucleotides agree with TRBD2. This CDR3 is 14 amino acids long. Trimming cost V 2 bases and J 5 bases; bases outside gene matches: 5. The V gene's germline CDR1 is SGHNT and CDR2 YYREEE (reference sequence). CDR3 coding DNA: TGTGCCAGCAGCTTCGGCGGGAGGAGCGAGACCCAGTACTTC. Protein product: CASSFGGRSETQYF.

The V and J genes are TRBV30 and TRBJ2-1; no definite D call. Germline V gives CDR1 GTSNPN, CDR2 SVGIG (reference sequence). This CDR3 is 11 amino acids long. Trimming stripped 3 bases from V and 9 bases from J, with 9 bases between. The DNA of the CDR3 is TGTGCCTGGAGGAAGGGCGGTGAGCAGTTCTTC. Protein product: CAWRKGGEQFF.